The 6 T cell receptor beta chains reported below all come from one sample, sequenced in a study of blood T cell repertoires in COVID-19. The data were produced by immunoSEQ multiplex PCR, yet TCRdb's version contains in-frame clones alone and is incomplete. This sample has 390,000 or so clones, with roughly four fifths found just once. The sample was PBMCs or T cells enriched from blood (not recorded which). Receptors originate from a woman aged 45-60 years who had recovered from COVID-19.

The V call is TRBV15, the J call TRBJ1-2, with 11 bases matching TRBD1. The V segment lost 0 bases and the J segment 7 bases; nucleotides outside the gene matches: 1. Germline V gene sequence: CDR1 LNHNV, CDR2 YYDKDF (reference sequence). The CDR3 length is 14 residues. CDR3 coding DNA: TGTGCCACCAGCAGAGATGGGACAGGGGGTGGCTACACCTTC. This encodes CATSRDGTGGGYTF.

The CDR3, as DNA: TGTGCCAGCAGTCAAGGGGGACAAGAGACCCAGTACTTC. This gives the protein CASSQGGQETQYF. The genes are TRBV7-3 and TRBJ2-5; possible D gene TRBD1, 6 bases. CDR1 and CDR2 (germline): SGHTA, FQGTGA. The V end was cut by 6 bases, the J end by 2 bases, with 10 bases between. CDR3 length: 13 residues.

V and J are TRBV7-8 and TRBJ1-5; no reliable D call. This CDR3 spans 14 amino acids. The germline V gene has CDR1 SGHVS and CDR2 FQNEAQ. V was cut by 1 base and J by 6 bases, with 10 bases left in between. The CDR3 DNA reads TGTGCCAGCAGCTTAGGTGTTGGTAGTCAGCCCCAGCATTTT. The encoded protein is CASSLGVGSQPQHF.

The CDR3 sequence: CASSQAAGRVVSMNTEAFF. The CDR3 coding sequence is TGCGCCAGCAGCCAAGCGGCAGGCAGGGTCGTCTCGATGAACACTGAAGCTTTCTTT. This chain links TRBV4-1 with TRBJ1-1; perhaps TRBD1 as D (5 bases). Trimming cost V 1 base and J 0 bases, with 21 bases left between them. The CDR3 contains 19 residues. Looked up from germline, CDR1 is MGHRA and CDR2 is YSYEKL.

The V call is TRBV27, the J call TRBJ1-2; possibly TRBD1 for D (5 bases). From germline, CDR1 is MNHEY and CDR2 SMNVEV (reference sequence). The CDR3 totals 13 residues. Trimming pared 2 bases from V and 4 bases from J, leaving 8 bases between. The CDR3 DNA reads TGTGCCAGCAGTTTAGGGGCACCCTATGGCTACACCTTC. Translation: CASSLGAPYGYTF.

The rearrangement uses TRBV6-5 and TRBJ2-5, with 7 positions matching TRBD2. Germline V CDR1 and CDR2: MNHEY, SVGAGI. This CDR3 has 13 amino acids. V dropped 6 bases and J dropped 6; count of bases not matched to a gene: 7. CDR3 loop: CASRGEGGKTQYF. Written as DNA, the CDR3 is TGTGCCAGCAGGGGGGAGGGTGGAAAGACCCAGTACTTC.